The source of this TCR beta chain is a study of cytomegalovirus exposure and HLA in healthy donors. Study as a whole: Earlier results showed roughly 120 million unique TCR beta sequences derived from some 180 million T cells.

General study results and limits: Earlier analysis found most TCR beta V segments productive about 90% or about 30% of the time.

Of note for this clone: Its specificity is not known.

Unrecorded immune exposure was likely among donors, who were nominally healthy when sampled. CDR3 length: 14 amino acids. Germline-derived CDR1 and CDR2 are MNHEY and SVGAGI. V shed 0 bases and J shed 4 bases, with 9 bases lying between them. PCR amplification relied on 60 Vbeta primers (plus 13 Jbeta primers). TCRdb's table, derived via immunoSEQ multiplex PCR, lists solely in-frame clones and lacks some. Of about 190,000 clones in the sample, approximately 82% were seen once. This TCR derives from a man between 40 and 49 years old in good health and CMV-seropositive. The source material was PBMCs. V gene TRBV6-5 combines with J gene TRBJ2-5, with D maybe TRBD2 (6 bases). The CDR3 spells CASSYSGGAETQYF. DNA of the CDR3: TGTGCCAGCAGTTACTCGGGGGGAGCAGAGACCCAGTACTTC.